These 31 T cell receptor beta chains came from one sample sequenced in a study of blood T cell repertoires in COVID-19. Assay used: immunoSEQ multiplex PCR; TCRdb lists only in-frame clones, some missing. Of about 200,000 clones in the sample, about 90% were seen once. The specimen sequenced was peripheral blood. The receptors here all came from a man aged 18 to 29 with active or convalescent COVID-19.

This chain links TRBV6-2 or TRBV6-3 with TRBJ2-3, with 9 positions matching TRBD1. The J segment lost 5 bases and the V segment lost 2 bases, leaving 8 bases of the junction unmatched. Looked up from germline, CDR1 is MNHEY and CDR2 is SVGEGT. The CDR3 spans 16 residues. The CDR3: CASSYPGTGFGDTQYF. CDR3 sequence (DNA): TGTGCCAGCAGTTACCCCGGGACAGGGTTTGGAGATACGCAGTATTTT.

The chain couples TRBV4-3 to TRBJ2-3, with D possibly TRBD2 on 5 matching bases. V dropped 1 base and J dropped 6 bases, with 14 bases sitting between them. Germline CDR1 and CDR2: LGHNA and YSLEER. CDR3 length: 15 residues. The CDR3 here is CASSQGAYTGDTQYF. The CDR3 DNA reads TGCGCCAGCAGCCAAGGAGCGTACACGGGGGATACGCAGTATTTT.

The chain has TRBV29-1 and TRBJ1-3; D unresolved. The germline V gene has CDR1 SQVTM and CDR2 ANQGSEA. The ends were cut back, 7 bases at V and 0 bases at J, with 25 bases in the middle. The CDR3 runs 18 residues. In nucleotides, the CDR3 is TGCAGCGCAATAACCGTGACAATCGGGGAACTCTCTGGAAACACCATATATTTT. As protein: CSAITVTIGELSGNTIYF.

The rearrangement joins TRBV4-3 to TRBJ2-7; 11 nucleotides match TRBD2. The CDR3 runs to 15 residues. Germline assignment: CDR1 LGHNA and CDR2 YSLEER. Unmatched junction bases numbered 3, after V lost 3 bases and J lost 2 bases. CDR3 sequence reads: CASSQTLAGAYEQYF. DNA of the CDR3: TGCGCCAGCAGCCAGACACTAGCGGGAGCCTACGAGCAGTACTTC.

This clone was counted between two and nine times. The rearrangement links TRBV28 to TRBJ2-3; 7 nucleotides align to TRBD2. The junction had 21 bases not matched to a gene; V was cut back by 5 bases and J by 1 base. Germline loops: CDR1 MDHEN, CDR2 SYDVKM. CDR3 length equals 20 residues. The CDR3: CASSPSNWRESGGGTDTQYF. DNA of the CDR3: TGTGCCAGCAGTCCAAGCAATTGGCGGGAGTCGGGGGGTGGCACAGATACGCAGTATTTT.

Note on this clone: Other DNA sequences in this sample translate to the same CDR3. This chain uses TRBV18 with TRBJ2-7; a possible D gene is TRBD2 (6 bases). CDR1 KGHSH and CDR2 LQKENI come from the germline V gene. This CDR3 has 15 residues. V was trimmed by 0 bases and J by 0 bases, leaving 9 bases between them. The CDR3 spells CASSPPGGSSYEQYF. As DNA, the CDR3 is TGTGCCAGCTCACCACCCGGAGGGAGCTCCTACGAGCAGTACTTC.

The rearrangement links TRBV27 to TRBJ2-7; D not resolved. V was pared by 6 bases and J by 1 base, with 10 bases between. The length of the CDR3 is 13 residues. The germline CDR1 and CDR2 sequences are MNHEY and SMNVEV (reference sequence). Written as DNA, the CDR3 is TGTGCCAGCAGCTTTCAGTTATCCTACGAGCAGTACTTC. Translation gives CASSFQLSYEQYF.

This clone was recorded only once. CDR3 nucleotides: TGTGCCAGCAGCCCGGCTTGGGGACACACCTACGAGCAGTACTTC. It translates to CASSPAWGHTYEQYF. The chain uses TRBV5-8 and TRBJ2-7, with D perhaps TRBD1 (6 bases). CDR1 is SGHTS, CDR2 YDEGEE, per germline. The CDR3 spans 15 residues. Trimming pared 4 bases from V and 2 bases from J, leaving 16 bases between.

The chain couples TRBV6-6 to TRBJ2-1; D is ambiguous. Germline CDR1 reads MNHNY; CDR2 reads SVGAGI (reference sequence). Trimming pared 8 bases from V and 8 bases from J, leaving 10 bases between. The CDR3 length is 11 residues. The DNA of the CDR3 is TGTGCCAGCTCAGTACAGTATGAGCAGTTCTTC. It is translated as CASSVQYEQFF.

This clone was counted only a few times. V is TRBV9 and J is TRBJ1-5; D might be TRBD1 (5 bases). The CDR3 is 15 amino acids. Germline CDR1 and CDR2: SGDLS and YYNGEE. Trimming pared 0 bases from V and 2 bases from J, leaving 9 bases between. This chain's CDR3 is CASSVGQTGNQPQHF. The CDR3 bases are TGTGCCAGCAGCGTAGGACAGACCGGCAATCAGCCCCAGCATTTT.

The V and J genes are TRBV15 and TRBJ1-3, with D possibly being TRBD1 (5 bases). Germline loops: CDR1 LNHNV, CDR2 YYDKDF (reference sequence). The CDR3 has 15 residues. Trimming removed 3 bases at V and 0 bases at J, with 9 bases between. CDR3 in DNA: TGTGCCACCAGCAGGATCAGGGCCTCTGGAAACACCATATATTTT. This encodes CATSRIRASGNTIYF.

The J gene is TRBJ1-2, the V gene TRBV10-3, with 8 positions matching TRBD1. V lost 3 bases, J lost 4 bases, and 7 bases stayed unmatched. The germline V gene has CDR1 ENHRY and CDR2 SYGVKD. The CDR3 sequence is 15 residues long. CDR3: CAISDSQGAGYGYTF. The CDR3 DNA reads TGTGCCATCAGTGATTCGCAGGGGGCGGGCTATGGCTACACCTTC.

This rearrangement joins TRBV27 to TRBJ2-1, with 9 bases identical to TRBD1. Germline CDR1 MNHEY, CDR2 SMNVEV (reference sequence). The CDR3 consists of 15 residues. V shed 6 bases, J shed 2 bases, and the junction held 5 bases outside the gene matches. CDR3 loop: CASRKGQGAYNEQFF. The CDR3 coding sequence is TGTGCCAGCAGAAAGGGACAGGGAGCCTACAATGAGCAGTTCTTC.

The J gene is TRBJ1-1, the V gene TRBV28, with TRBD1 as a possible D gene (5 bases). V shed 5 bases and J shed 7 bases, with 17 bases lying between them. This CDR3 contains 14 residues. Germline V CDR1 and CDR2: MDHEN, SYDVKM. The CDR3 DNA sequence: TGTGCCAGCAGTGTGGGTTTGGGACTCGGTGAAGCTTTCTTT. Protein: CASSVGLGLGEAFF. The full variable domain, completed using reference TRBV28 and TRBJ1-1, is DVKVTQSSRYLVKRTGEKVFLECVQDMDHENMFWYRQDPGLGLRLIYFSYDVKMKEKGDIPEGYSVSREKKERFSLILESASTNQTSMYLCASSVGLGLGEAFFGQGTRLTVV.

The chain uses TRBV19 and TRBJ2-5, with 8 nucleotides matching TRBD2. V lost 5 bases and J lost 1; bases outside the gene matches: 3. The CDR3 has 14 amino acids. Germline lookup yields CDR1 LNHDA and CDR2 SQIVND (reference sequence). The DNA for the CDR3 is TGTGCCAGTAGTTCGGGACTAGTCCAAGAGACCCAGTACTTC. Protein: CASSSGLVQETQYF.

The rearrangement uses TRBV5-4 and TRBJ2-3; D ambiguous. There are 12 residues in the CDR3. The ends were cut back, 2 bases at V and 2 bases at J, with 3 bases in the middle. The germline CDR1 and CDR2 sequences are SGHNT and YYREEE (reference sequence). The CDR3 loop is CASSFITDTQYF. As DNA, the CDR3 is TGTGCCAGCAGCTTTATCACAGATACGCAGTATTTT.

The J gene is TRBJ1-1, the V gene TRBV19; the D is unclear. The CDR3 spans 13 residues. The V and J ends lost 3 bases and 3 bases respectively, with 8 bases between them. Germline V gene lookup returns CDR1 LNHDA and CDR2 SQIVND (reference sequence). CDR3 region: CASSIDGDTEAFF. CDR3 sequence (DNA): TGTGCCAGTAGTATTGACGGGGACACTGAAGCTTTCTTT.

The rearrangement uses TRBV19 and TRBJ2-1; TRBD1 agrees at 9 bases. Germline assignment: CDR1 LNHDA and CDR2 SQIVND (reference sequence). The V segment lost 5 bases and the J segment 7 bases; nucleotides outside the gene matches: 9. The CDR3 contains 15 residues. CDR3 in DNA: TGTGCCAGTAGTCTCCGGGACAGGGTACGGAATGAGCAGTTCTTC. Its translation is CASSLRDRVRNEQFF. Looking up the rest from reference TRBV19 and TRBJ2-1 gives the full variable domain: DGGITQSPKYLFRKEGQNVTLSCEQNLNHDAMYWYRQDPGQGLRLIYYSQIVNDFQKGDIAEGYSVSREKKESFPLTVTSAQKNPTAFYLCASSLRDRVRNEQFFGPGTRLTVL.

The gene calls are TRBV24-1 and TRBJ2-3, with 10 bases lining up with TRBD1. The CDR3 is made up of 17 amino acids. V shed 4 bases and J 1 base; nucleotides not matched to a gene: 7. CDR1 KGHDR and CDR2 SFDVKD come from the germline V gene. The CDR3 is CATSDLPDRGRTDTQYF. CDR3 nucleotides: TGTGCCACCAGTGACCTACCTGACAGGGGGCGCACAGATACGCAGTATTTT.

The V and J genes are TRBV6-4 and TRBJ2-1; 13 nucleotides match TRBD2. J lost 8 bases, V lost 5 bases, and 9 bases had no gene match. Germline lookup yields CDR1 MRHNA and CDR2 SNTAGT. This CDR3 is 16 amino acids long. This chain's CDR3 is CASSRTSGSSNYEQFF. CDR3 DNA sequence: TGTGCCAGCAGTCGGACTAGCGGGAGTTCTAACTATGAGCAGTTCTTC.

The chain combines TRBV5-6 with TRBJ1-4; weak D call: TRBD1 (6 bases). The CDR3 is made up of 14 amino acids. The germline CDR1 and CDR2 sequences are SGHDT and YYEEEE. The V gene lost 3 bases and the J gene lost 7 bases, with 13 bases spanning the gap. The CDR3 sequence: CASSSAGVPEKLFF. The CDR3 coding sequence is TGTGCCAGCAGCTCAGCAGGGGTGCCTGAAAAACTGTTTTTT.

This clone was counted once. The CDR3 reads CASSYSGGGTGELFF. The CDR3 DNA reads TGTGCCAGCAGTTACTCAGGGGGGGGAACCGGGGAGCTGTTTTTT. The chain has TRBV6-5 and TRBJ2-2; D may be TRBD2 (7 bases). Trimming cost V 0 bases and J 5 bases, with 10 bases left between them. The CDR3 consists of 15 residues. CDR1 is MNHEY and CDR2 is SVGAGI in the germline V gene.

The J gene is TRBJ1-2, the V gene TRBV7-9; possibly TRBD1 for D (6 bases). The V end lost 5 bases, the J end lost 8 bases, and 21 bases lay between the germline ends. Germline lookup yields CDR1 SEHNR and CDR2 FQNEAQ (reference sequence). This CDR3 is 15 amino acids long. The CDR3 reads CASSPGQTIYTGYTF. The CDR3 DNA is TGTGCCAGCAGCCCCGGACAGACCATCTATACCGGCTACACCTTC.

The count of this clone is one. This sequence joins TRBV27 and TRBJ1-1, with 9 nucleotides matching TRBD1. Germline V gene sequence: CDR1 MNHEY, CDR2 SMNVEV (reference sequence). V lost 8 bases to trimming and J lost 4 bases; unmatched junction nucleotides: 11. The CDR3 covers 15 residues. CDR3 in DNA: TGTGCCAGCCACCTACAGGGGGCGATGGGCACTGAAGCTTTCTTT. Protein sequence: CASHLQGAMGTEAFF.

This chain uses TRBV30 with TRBJ1-6; possibly TRBD1 for D (6 bases). This CDR3 comprises 14 residues. Germline loops: CDR1 GTSNPN, CDR2 SVGIG (reference sequence). V lost 0 bases and J lost 7, with 10 bases in between. CDR3 nucleotides: TGTGCCTGGAGTGTAGGCCAGGGGAATTCACCCCTCCACTTT. Translating it yields CAWSVGQGNSPLHF.

The chain employs TRBV9 and TRBJ1-1, with a tentative D call TRBD1 (5 bases). The CDR3 consists of 13 residues. V was trimmed by 7 bases and J by 0 bases, leaving 10 bases between them. Germline V CDR1 and CDR2: SGDLS, YYNGEE. The CDR3 here is CASSGGMNTEAFF. The CDR3, as DNA: TGTGCCAGCTCCGGGGGGATGAACACTGAAGCTTTCTTT.

This clone was picked up a small number of times. The chain joins TRBV19 to TRBJ2-7; D is unclear. Deletions cut 3 bases from V and 4 bases from J, with 13 bases between. Germline CDR1 reads LNHDA; CDR2 reads SQIVND (reference sequence). This CDR3 comprises 14 residues. CDR3 sequence: CASSMAAAPYEQYF. CDR3 DNA: TGTGCCAGTAGTATGGCGGCAGCCCCTTACGAGCAGTACTTC.

The V and J genes are TRBV4-1 and TRBJ2-1; 16 nucleotides match TRBD2. V dropped 3 bases and J dropped 9; count of bases not matched to a gene: 11. Germline V gene lookup returns CDR1 MGHRA and CDR2 YSYEKL. CDR3 length: 18 residues. The CDR3 coding sequence is TGCGCCAGCAGCCACCCCCCGGGACTAGCGGGAGGGGGGTTTGAGCAGTTCTTC. Amino acid sequence: CASSHPPGLAGGGFEQFF.

The chain is built from TRBV5-7 and TRBJ2-1, with D perhaps matching TRBD1 (6 bases). TRBV5-7 is an ORF, with its function uncertain. The CDR3 extends over 14 amino acids. V lost 3 bases to trimming and J lost 4 bases, with 11 bases between them. The CDR3 here is CASSSGQIYNEQFF. CDR3 DNA sequence: TGTGCCAGCAGCTCCGGACAGATTTACAATGAGCAGTTCTTC.

This clone has only one observation. The V gene is TRBV19, the J gene TRBJ1-5, with D maybe TRBD1 (6 bases). The ends were cut back, 7 bases at V and 5 bases at J, with 15 bases in the middle. Germline lookup yields CDR1 LNHDA and CDR2 SQIVND (reference sequence). The CDR3 loop spans 14 amino acids. The CDR3 is CASIAGGKDQPQHF. Written as DNA, the CDR3 is TGTGCCAGTATCGCGGGGGGCAAGGATCAGCCCCAGCATTTT. Looking up the rest from reference TRBV19 and TRBJ1-5 gives the full variable domain: DGGITQSPKYLFRKEGQNVTLSCEQNLNHDAMYWYRQDPGQGLRLIYYSQIVNDFQKGDIAEGYSVSREKKESFPLTVTSAQKNPTAFYLCASIAGGKDQPQHFGDGTRLSIL.

The rearrangement joins TRBV4-2 to TRBJ2-2; a weak D match, TRBD2 (5 bases). From germline, CDR1 is LGHNA and CDR2 YNFKEQ. V was pared by 1 base and J by 1 base, with 13 bases between. The CDR3 runs 17 residues. The CDR3 DNA follows: TGTGCCAGCAGCCAAGTAACCGGGATCGGGAACACCGGGGAGCTGTTTTTT. It encodes CASSQVTGIGNTGELFF.